The following is a TCR beta chain sequence with its context. The CDR3 has 15 residues. Germline V lookup: CDR1 ENHRY, CDR2 SYGVKD. V trimming: 2 bases; J trimming: 4 bases; junction bases outside the gene matches: 3. The data are from a study of cytomegalovirus exposure and HLA in healthy donors. Vbeta (60) and Jbeta (13) primers were used in the PCR. Clones were read by immunoSEQ multiplex PCR, and TCRdb kept only the in-frame ones, dropping some. The table has roughly 160,000 clones, approximately 83% seen once. Material for sequencing was PBMCs. The V and J genes are TRBV10-3 and TRBJ1-4; the match to TRBD1 covers 8 bases. This TCR was sampled from a boy aged 2 to 10 in good health and CMV-seronegative. The CDR3, as DNA: TGTGCCATCAGTGAGACCGGACAGGGTAATGAAAAACTGTTTTTT. This gives the protein CAISETGQGNEKLFF.